Below, 32 T cell receptor beta chains from the same sample are listed, as sequenced in a study of CD8 T cells in Susac syndrome. The authors reverse transcribed roughly 0.5 to 1 ug RNA with random hexamers. TCRdb processed the immunoSEQ multiplex PCR reads anew with MiXCR; each CDR3 protein has one entry. The sample carries about 430,000 distinct CDR3 sequences, approximately 85% recorded once. Sequencing was performed on CD8+ T cells from PBMCs. The receptors derive from a human donor with multiple sclerosis.

The table lists this clonotype with a few counts. The J gene is TRBJ1-2, the V gene TRBV27; no definite D call. The CDR3 is made up of 13 amino acids. The V gene's germline CDR1 is MNHEY and CDR2 SMNVEV (reference sequence). V was shortened by 3 bases and J by 2 bases, with 7 bases between the two germline ends. Here the CDR3 DNA reads TGTGCCAGCAGTTTTGGGATAAACTATGGCTACACCTTC. Translating it yields CASSFGINYGYTF.

The chain links TRBV6-1 to TRBJ2-1, with D possibly TRBD1 on 5 matching bases. The CDR3 spans 19 residues. Germline CDR1 reads MNHNS; CDR2 reads SASEGT. The V end lost 6 bases, the J end lost 5 bases, and 29 bases lay between the germline ends. The chain's CDR3 is CASSLKIYVTDLQDNEQFF. Here the CDR3 DNA reads TGTGCCAGCAGCCTGAAAATTTACGTGACGGACCTACAGGACAATGAGCAGTTCTTC.

This clonotype was recorded only once. J is TRBJ2-3 and V is TRBV5-1, with D perhaps TRBD2 (6 bases). Trimming cost V 4 bases and J 2 bases, with 14 bases left between them. The CDR3 runs to 15 residues. CDR1 and CDR2 (germline): SGHRS, YFSETQ. In DNA form, the CDR3 reads TGCGCCAGCAGCCCCCGGGACTCCGACACAGATACGCAGTATTTT. As protein: CASSPRDSDTDTQYF.

The V and J genes are TRBV5-1 and TRBJ2-7, with 7 nucleotides matching TRBD1. The CDR3 contains 15 residues. The germline V gene encodes CDR1 SGHRS and CDR2 YFSETQ. Trimming removed 0 bases from V and 0 bases from J; junction bases left unmatched: 3. The CDR3 is CASSLEAGGSYEQYF. The DNA of the CDR3 is TGCGCCAGCAGCTTGGAGGCAGGGGGCTCCTACGAGCAGTACTTC.

The CDR3 sequence: CASTQDRGSDTQYF. In nucleotides, the CDR3 is TGTGCCAGTACCCAAGACAGGGGTTCAGATACGCAGTATTTT. This chain links TRBV19 with TRBJ2-3, with 8 nucleotides matching TRBD1. The V gene end was trimmed by 7 bases and the J gene end by 4 bases; junction bases not matched to a gene: 7. In germline, CDR1 is LNHDA, CDR2 SQIVND (reference sequence). The CDR3 spans 14 residues.

Turning to this clonotype: An end of the junction differs from the germline gene, which may be a read error. This sequence joins TRBV13 and TRBJ2-7; D unresolved. CDR1 and CDR2 (germline): PRHDT, FYEKMQ (reference sequence). The CDR3 is made up of 12 amino acids. The CDR3, as DNA: TGTGCCAGCAGCTTAGATTTTGACGGGCCAAGGTTC. It specifies CASSLDFDGPRF.

The chain recombines TRBV4-1 with TRBJ2-2, with D perhaps matching TRBD2 (6 bases). V was clipped by 1 base and J by 6 bases, with 12 bases between them. The CDR3 has 15 residues. Per germline, CDR1 MGHRA and CDR2 YSYEKL. The CDR3 DNA is TGCGCCAGCAGCCAAGTGGGGGGATCAGCCGGGGAGCTGTTTTTT. Its translation: CASSQVGGSAGELFF.

This clonotype was detected only a few times. This chain joins TRBV5-6 and TRBJ2-1; no firm D call. This CDR3 region has 13 residues. Germline V gene sequence: CDR1 SGHDT, CDR2 YYEEEE. V lost 4 bases and J lost 5, with 10 bases in between. CDR3 sequence (DNA): TGTGCCAGCAGCCCCGCGGAAGACAATGAGCAGTTCTTC. It is translated as CASSPAEDNEQFF.

The V call is TRBV11-2, the J call TRBJ2-7; TRBD1 matches 7 bases. The V gene's germline CDR1 is SGHAT and CDR2 FQNNGV. Trimming cost V 4 bases and J 4 bases; bases outside gene matches: 13. This CDR3 is built from 16 residues. CDR3 in amino acids: CASSSGLWAGGYEQYF. CDR3 nucleotides: TGTGCCAGCAGCTCAGGCCTTTGGGCAGGGGGATACGAGCAGTACTTC.

This clonotype was picked up a small number of times. CDR3 DNA sequence: TGTGCCAGCAGTTCCTCCAGCCCTAAGGACAGATATGAAAAACTGTTTTTT. Translating gives CASSSSSPKDRYEKLFF. This rearrangement joins TRBV6-2 or TRBV6-3 to TRBJ1-4; perhaps TRBD1 as D (6 bases). The CDR3 loop spans 17 amino acids. V was clipped by 4 bases and J by 6 bases, with 21 bases between them. CDR1 and CDR2 from the germline V gene are MNHEY and SVGEGT.

The rearrangement links TRBV7-6 to TRBJ1-1; D is perhaps TRBD1 (6 bases). Trimming pared 3 bases from V and 3 bases from J, leaving 11 bases between. Germline CDR1 reads SGHVS; CDR2 reads FNYEAQ. This CDR3 has 14 residues. In DNA form, the CDR3 reads TGTGCCAGCAGCTTGGGGGGGGCCGACACTGAAGCTTTCTTT. Translated: CASSLGGADTEAFF.

This rearrangement joins TRBV7-9 to TRBJ2-7; D is uncertain. The CDR3 length is 12 residues. Germline CDR1 and CDR2: SEHNR and FQNEAQ (reference sequence). V was pared by 5 bases and J by 5 bases, with 10 bases between. The CDR3, as DNA: TGTGCCAGCAGCCCCGGACCGAACGAGCAGTACTTC. Protein product: CASSPGPNEQYF.

This clonotype was detected only a few times. The chain is built from TRBV27 and TRBJ2-2; no clear D. Per the germline V gene, CDR1 is MNHEY and CDR2 is SMNVEV (reference sequence). The CDR3 has 13 residues. V was shortened by 3 bases and J by 4 bases, with 6 bases between the two germline ends. The CDR3 here is CASSFSVTGELFF. The DNA for the CDR3 is TGTGCCAGCAGTTTTTCTGTCACCGGGGAGCTGTTTTTT.

This chain links TRBV30 with TRBJ2-7; D may be TRBD2 (5 bases). There are 13 residues in the CDR3. Trimming took 0 bases from V and 3 from J, leaving 9 bases between them. Germline V lookup: CDR1 GTSNPN, CDR2 SVGIG (reference sequence). CDR3 loop: CAWSVFAGYEQYF. The CDR3 DNA reads TGTGCCTGGAGTGTTTTTGCGGGCTACGAGCAGTACTTC.

J is TRBJ2-1 and V is TRBV6-1; D ambiguous. The CDR3 is 15 residues long. Germline loops: CDR1 MNHNS, CDR2 SASEGT. Trimming removed 2 bases from V and 1 base from J, with 9 bases in between. The CDR3 region is CASSELSESYNEQFF. The CDR3 DNA reads as TGTGCCAGCAGTGAACTGTCTGAATCCTACAATGAGCAGTTCTTC.

The chain carries TRBV28 and TRBJ1-2; 9 bases map to TRBD1. CDR1 is MDHEN and CDR2 is SYDVKM in the germline V gene. Trimming took 6 bases from V and 2 from J; bases not matched to a gene: 13. This CDR3 comprises 17 residues. CDR3 loop: CASRTTMEQGANYGYTF. For the CDR3, the DNA is TGTGCCAGCAGAACAACCATGGAACAGGGGGCGAACTATGGCTACACCTTC.

V usage is TRBV20-1 and J usage is TRBJ1-1; the match to TRBD1 covers 7 bases. This CDR3 has 13 residues. Trimming at V came to 5 bases and at J to 0 bases, leaving 3 bases not matched to a gene. Germline CDR1 and CDR2: DFQATT and SNEGSKA (reference sequence). As DNA, the CDR3 is TGCAGTGCTGCGGACAGGATGAACACTGAAGCTTTCTTT. Encoded protein: CSAADRMNTEAFF.

This clonotype was seen once. This chain links TRBV19 with TRBJ2-1; maybe TRBD2 (5 bases). Germline V gene data show CDR1 as LNHDA and CDR2 as SQIVND (reference sequence). V was shortened by 4 bases and J by 7 bases, with 17 bases between the two germline ends. CDR3 length equals 15 residues. Written as DNA, the CDR3 is TGTGCCAGTAGTAAGAATCCGGGAACAGAAAATGAGCAGTTCTTC. Translated: CASSKNPGTENEQFF.

The V call is TRBV11-2, the J call TRBJ2-2; no clear D gene. Trimming removed 2 bases at V and 0 bases at J, with 7 bases between. CDR3 length: 15 residues. Germline-derived CDR1 and CDR2 are SGHAT and FQNNGV. Here the CDR3 reads CASSLMGTNTGELFF. The CDR3 DNA follows: TGTGCCAGCAGCTTAATGGGCACGAACACCGGGGAGCTGTTTTTT. Drawing the rest from reference TRBV11-2 and TRBJ2-2, the complete variable domain is EAGVAQSPRYKIIEKRQSVAFWCNPISGHATLYWYQQILGQGPKLLIQFQNNGVVDDSQLPKDRFSAERLKGVDSTLKIQPAKLEDSAVYLCASSLMGTNTGELFFGEGSRLTVL.

The gene calls are TRBV2 and TRBJ2-1; 12 bases agree with TRBD1. Trimming cost V 4 bases and J 5 bases; bases outside gene matches: 12. Germline values: CDR1 SNHLY, CDR2 FYNNEI. The CDR3 consists of 18 residues. CDR3 protein: CASSALAPGQGADNEQFF. Written as DNA, the CDR3 is TGTGCCAGCAGTGCCTTGGCTCCGGGACAGGGGGCCGACAATGAGCAGTTCTTC.

This clonotype has a handful of counts. The rearrangement links TRBV19 to TRBJ1-5, with D possibly being TRBD1 (5 bases). CDR1 and CDR2 (germline): LNHDA, SQIVND (reference sequence). The CDR3 runs 15 residues. Between the trimmed V and J ends, which lost 7 bases and 5 bases, there was a span of 18 bases. CDR3 sequence (DNA): TGTGCCAGTATGACGATCCGGGACGGATATCAGCCCCAGCATTTT. It codes for CASMTIRDGYQPQHF.

The J gene is TRBJ2-3, the V gene TRBV7-9; D ambiguous. V shed 2 bases and J shed 0 bases, with 21 bases lying between them. The CDR3 loop spans 19 amino acids. Germline-derived CDR1 and CDR2 are SEHNR and FQNEAQ (reference sequence). CDR3 DNA sequence: TGTGCCAGCAGCTTACCGGCTTGGTCGGGCGAAGCCAGCACAGATACGCAGTATTTT. Protein product: CASSLPAWSGEASTDTQYF.

The V gene is TRBV11-2, the J gene TRBJ1-1; no definite D call. This CDR3 comprises 12 residues. V was cut by 3 bases and J by 7 bases, with 9 bases left in between. Germline CDR1 reads SGHAT; CDR2 reads FQNNGV. The CDR3 is CASSLSVGEAFF. CDR3 sequence (DNA): TGTGCCAGCAGCTTGAGCGTGGGTGAAGCTTTCTTT. Using reference TRBV11-2 and TRBJ1-1 for the parts outside the CDR3, the full variable domain is EAGVAQSPRYKIIEKRQSVAFWCNPISGHATLYWYQQILGQGPKLLIQFQNNGVVDDSQLPKDRFSAERLKGVDSTLKIQPAKLEDSAVYLCASSLSVGEAFFGQGTRLTVV.

The chain joins TRBV28 to TRBJ2-7; no definite D call. Trimming removed 6 bases from V and 0 bases from J, with 18 bases in between. Germline CDR1 MDHEN, CDR2 SYDVKM. This CDR3 has 16 amino acids. CDR3 DNA sequence: TGTGCCAGCAGAAGTTCGGCCACGCTGAGCTCCTACGAGCAGTACTTC. Encoded protein: CASRSSATLSSYEQYF.

The CDR3 DNA is TGCAGCGTTGCTACAGGGGGCACTGAAGCTTTCTTT. Amino acids: CSVATGGTEAFF. The gene calls are TRBV29-1 and TRBJ1-1; TRBD1 matches at 8 bases. J was trimmed by 4 bases and V by 4 bases; bases with no gene match: 2. The CDR3 runs to 12 residues. Germline CDR1 SQVTM, CDR2 ANQGSEA. The whole variable domain, filled in from reference TRBV29-1 and TRBJ1-1, reads SAVISQKPSRDICQRGTSLTIQCQVDSQVTMMFWYRQQPGQSLTLIATANQGSEATYESGFVIDKFPISRPNLTFSTLTVSNMSPEDSSIYLCSVATGGTEAFFGQGTRLTVV.

J is TRBJ1-6 and V is TRBV10-3; a possible D gene is TRBD1 (5 bases). Germline CDR1 is ENHRY and CDR2 is SYGVKD. The CDR3 is made up of 14 amino acids. Between the trimmed V and J ends, which lost 6 bases and 7 bases, there was a span of 13 bases. The DNA of the CDR3 is TGTGCCATCAGACGGGACGGTGGAAATTCACCCCTCCACTTT. Translated: CAIRRDGGNSPLHF.

V and J are TRBV3-1 and TRBJ2-7; 12 bases are a match to TRBD1. This CDR3 spans 17 amino acids. The trim removed 0 bases at V and 5 bases at J, leaving 8 bases unmatched. CDR1 is LGHDT and CDR2 is YNNKEL in the germline V gene (reference sequence). CDR3 DNA: TGTGCCAGCAGCCAAGATCCTGGGACAGGGGGCATCCACGAGCAGTACTTC. Amino acid sequence: CASSQDPGTGGIHEQYF.

The rearrangement links TRBV6-1 to TRBJ2-7; 7 nucleotides line up with TRBD1. This CDR3 has 16 residues. Germline assignment: CDR1 MNHNS and CDR2 SASEGT. The V and J ends lost 6 bases and 0 bases, in that order; junction bases with no gene match: 11. CDR3 nucleotides: TGTGCCAGCAGACCTCCGGGACAGCCCCACTCCTACGAGCAGTACTTC. Amino acid sequence: CASRPPGQPHSYEQYF.

CDR3 coding DNA: TGTGCCAGCAGCCCAACTAGGGGGCGCACAGATACGCAGTATTTT. This translates into CASSPTRGRTDTQYF. The V gene is TRBV7-3, the J gene TRBJ2-3; 7 nucleotides align to TRBD1. Germline lookup yields CDR1 SGHTA and CDR2 FQGTGA. V lost 5 bases, J lost 1 base, and 6 bases stayed unmatched. The CDR3 sequence is 15 residues long.

This clonotype was picked up one time. The chain carries TRBV5-1 and TRBJ1-1; D not certain. The CDR3 runs to 12 residues. Germline V gene lookup returns CDR1 SGHRS and CDR2 YFSETQ. V shed 10 bases and J shed 7 bases, with 17 bases lying between them. The CDR3 reads CASTWGAGEAFF. CDR3 coding DNA: TGCGCCTCAACGTGGGGAGCAGGTGAAGCTTTCTTT.

The J gene is TRBJ2-1, the V gene TRBV6-5, with TRBD2 matching 8 bases. This CDR3 comprises 15 residues. After removal of 6 bases from V and 1 base from J, the junction contained 5 bases not matched to a gene. CDR1 is MNHEY and CDR2 is SVGAGI in the germline V gene. CDR3 coding DNA: TGTGCCAGCAGCTCCCAGCGGGGGTCCTACAATGAGCAGTTCTTC. It translates to CASSSQRGSYNEQFF.

This clonotype was found once. This chain joins TRBV5-1 and TRBJ2-2; no clear D gene. The CDR3 totals 12 residues. Germline CDR1 reads SGHRS; CDR2 reads YFSETQ. Trimming took 8 bases from V and 4 from J, leaving 9 bases between them. CDR3: CASRGPTGELFF. The DNA for the CDR3 is TGCGCCAGTCGTGGCCCCACCGGGGAGCTGTTTTTT.